This T cell receptor (beta chain) was sequenced for a study of PD-1 blockade in classical Hodgkin lymphoma. This clone has only a few counts. Every patient experienced relapse after autologous stem cell transplantation, and brentuximab vedotin exposure varied. Assay: immunoSEQ multiplex PCR; the TCRdb copy retains only in-frame clones and omits some. The table records some 84,000 clones, around 90% of them present only once. V lost 2 bases to trimming and J lost 6 bases, with 9 bases between them. The CDR3 totals 13 residues. Germline lookup yields CDR1 MNHEY and CDR2 SVGAGI. The sequence came from a human donor with classical Hodgkin lymphoma. The rearrangement uses TRBV6-5 and TRBJ2-3; no clear D. The specimen comprised peripheral blood mononuclear cells (PBMCs), sampled at baseline. CDR3 protein: CASSYGEEDTQYF. CDR3 in DNA: TGTGCCAGCAGTTACGGTGAGGAGGATACGCAGTATTTT.